This TCR beta chain was documented in a study of blood T cell repertoires in COVID-19. Method: immunoSEQ multiplex PCR; TCRdb's copy keeps in-frame clones and lacks some. The data show approximately 140,000 clones, roughly 84% seen once. Germline V CDR1 and CDR2: KGHSH, LQKENI. Trimming removed 4 bases at V and 3 bases at J, with 12 bases between. This CDR3 is built from 14 residues. The chain employs TRBV18 and TRBJ1-2; D is ambiguous. Sequenced sample: peripheral blood. This receptor was identified in a man aged 65-85 years with acute or convalescent COVID-19. CDR3 nucleotide sequence: TGTGCCAGCTCACTCAGAGGTATTGACTATGGCTACACCTTC. Translated: CASSLRGIDYGYTF.